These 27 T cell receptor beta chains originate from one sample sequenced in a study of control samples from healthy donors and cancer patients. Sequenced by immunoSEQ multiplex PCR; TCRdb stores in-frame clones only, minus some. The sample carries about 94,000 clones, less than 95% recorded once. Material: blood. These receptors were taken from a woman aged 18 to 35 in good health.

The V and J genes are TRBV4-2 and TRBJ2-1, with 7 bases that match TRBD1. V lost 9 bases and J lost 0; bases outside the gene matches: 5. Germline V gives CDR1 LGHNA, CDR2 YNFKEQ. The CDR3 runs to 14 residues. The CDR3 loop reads CASKGGTSYNEQFF. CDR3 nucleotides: TGTGCCAGTAAAGGGGGCACCTCCTACAATGAGCAGTTCTTC.

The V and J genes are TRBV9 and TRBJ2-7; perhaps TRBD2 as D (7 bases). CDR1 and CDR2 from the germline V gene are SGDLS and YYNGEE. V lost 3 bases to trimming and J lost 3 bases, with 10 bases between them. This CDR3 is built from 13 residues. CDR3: CASSAGGNYEQYF. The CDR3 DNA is TGTGCCAGCAGCGCGGGGGGCAACTACGAGCAGTACTTC.

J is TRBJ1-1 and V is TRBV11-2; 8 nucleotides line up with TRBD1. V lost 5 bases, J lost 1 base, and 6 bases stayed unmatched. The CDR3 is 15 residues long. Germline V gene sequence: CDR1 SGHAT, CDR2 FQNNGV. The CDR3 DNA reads TGTGCCAGCAGCGCGACTGACAGGGGGAACACTGAAGCTTTCTTT. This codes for CASSATDRGNTEAFF.

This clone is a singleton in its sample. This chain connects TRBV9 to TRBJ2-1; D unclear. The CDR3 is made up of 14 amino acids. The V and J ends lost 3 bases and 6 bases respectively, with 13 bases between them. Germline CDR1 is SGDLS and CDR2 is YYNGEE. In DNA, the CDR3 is TGTGCCAGCAGCGCCCGACGGACCTCCAATGAGCAGTTCTTC. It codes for CASSARRTSNEQFF.

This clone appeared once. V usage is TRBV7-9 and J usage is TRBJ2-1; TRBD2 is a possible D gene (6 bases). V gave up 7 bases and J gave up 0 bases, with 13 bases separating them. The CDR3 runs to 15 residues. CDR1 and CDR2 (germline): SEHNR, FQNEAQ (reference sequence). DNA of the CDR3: TGTGCCAGCACCTCCGGGGGAAGCTCCTACAATGAGCAGTTCTTC. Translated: CASTSGGSSYNEQFF. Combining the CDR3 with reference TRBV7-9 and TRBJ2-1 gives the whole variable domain DTGVSQNPRHKITKRGQNVTFRCDPISEHNRLYWYRQTLGQGPEFLTYFQNEAQLEKSRLLSDRFSAERPKGSFSTLEIQRTEQGDSAMYLCASTSGGSSYNEQFFGPGTRLTVL.

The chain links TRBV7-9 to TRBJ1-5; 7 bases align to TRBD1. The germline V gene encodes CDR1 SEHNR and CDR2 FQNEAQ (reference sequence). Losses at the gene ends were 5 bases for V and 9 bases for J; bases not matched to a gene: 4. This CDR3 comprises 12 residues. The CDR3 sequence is CASSQGTAPQHF. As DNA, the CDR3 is TGTGCCAGCAGCCAAGGGACAGCGCCCCAGCATTTT.

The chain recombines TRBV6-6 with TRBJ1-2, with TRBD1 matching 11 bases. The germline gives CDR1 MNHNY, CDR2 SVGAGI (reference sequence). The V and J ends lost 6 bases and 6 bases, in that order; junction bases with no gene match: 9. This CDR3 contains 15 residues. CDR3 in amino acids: CASRGQGGEKDGYTF. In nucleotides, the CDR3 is TGTGCCAGCAGGGGACAGGGGGGGGAGAAGGATGGCTACACCTTC.

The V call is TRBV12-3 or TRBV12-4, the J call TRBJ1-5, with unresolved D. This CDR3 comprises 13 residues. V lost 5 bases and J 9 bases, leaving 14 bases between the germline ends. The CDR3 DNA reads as TGTGCCAGCAGTCGGGAGGACCGCCGGCCCCAGCATTTT. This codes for CASSREDRRPQHF.

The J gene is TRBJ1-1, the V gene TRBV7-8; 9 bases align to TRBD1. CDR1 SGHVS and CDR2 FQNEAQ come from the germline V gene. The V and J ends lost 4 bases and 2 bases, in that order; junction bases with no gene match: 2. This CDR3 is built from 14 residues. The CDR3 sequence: CASSWGQGNTEAFF. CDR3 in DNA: TGTGCCAGCAGCTGGGGACAGGGTAACACTGAAGCTTTCTTT.

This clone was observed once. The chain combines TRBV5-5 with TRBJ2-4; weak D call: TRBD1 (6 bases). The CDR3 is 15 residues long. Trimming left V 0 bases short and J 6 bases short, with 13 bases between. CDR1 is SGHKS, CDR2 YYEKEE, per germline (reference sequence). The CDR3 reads CASSLEQGLGNIQYF. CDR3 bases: TGTGCCAGCAGCTTGGAACAGGGCCTTGGAAACATTCAGTACTTC. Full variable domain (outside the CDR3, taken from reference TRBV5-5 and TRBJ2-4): DAGVTQSPTHLIKTRGQQVTLRCSPISGHKSVSWYQQVLGQGPQFIFQYYEKEERGRGNFPDRFSARQFPNYSSELNVNALLLGDSALYLCASSLEQGLGNIQYFGAGTRLSVL.

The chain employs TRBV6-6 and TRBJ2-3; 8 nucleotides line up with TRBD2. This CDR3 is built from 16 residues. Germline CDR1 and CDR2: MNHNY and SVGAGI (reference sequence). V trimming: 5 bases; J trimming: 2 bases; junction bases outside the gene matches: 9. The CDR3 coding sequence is TGTGCCAGCAGTCCTGTGGGTAGCGGGATCACAGATACGCAGTATTTT. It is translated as CASSPVGSGITDTQYF.

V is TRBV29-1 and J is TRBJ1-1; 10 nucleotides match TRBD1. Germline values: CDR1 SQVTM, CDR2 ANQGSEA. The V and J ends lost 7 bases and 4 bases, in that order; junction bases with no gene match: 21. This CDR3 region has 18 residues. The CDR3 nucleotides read TGCAGCGCGAAGCCCGGGACAGGGGATATGGGGGTACGCACTGAAGCTTTCTTT. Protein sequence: CSAKPGTGDMGVRTEAFF.

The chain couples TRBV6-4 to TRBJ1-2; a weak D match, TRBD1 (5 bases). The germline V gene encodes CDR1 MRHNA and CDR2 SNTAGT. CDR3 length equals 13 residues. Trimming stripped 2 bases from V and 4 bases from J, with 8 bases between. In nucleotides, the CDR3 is TGTGCCAGCAGTGACGGGACGGGCTATGGCTACACCTTC. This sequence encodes CASSDGTGYGYTF.

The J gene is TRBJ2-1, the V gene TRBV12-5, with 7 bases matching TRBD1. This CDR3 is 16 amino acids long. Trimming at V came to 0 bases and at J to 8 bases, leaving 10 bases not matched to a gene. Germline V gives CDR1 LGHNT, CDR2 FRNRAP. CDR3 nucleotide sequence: TGTGCTAGTGGTTTGGTCCTATCCGGACAGGCCGATGAGCAGTTCTTC. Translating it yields CASGLVLSGQADEQFF. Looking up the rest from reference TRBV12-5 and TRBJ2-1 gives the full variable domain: DARVTQTPRHKVTEMGQEVTMRCQPILGHNTVFWYRQTMMQGLELLAYFRNRAPLDDSGMPKDRFSAEMPDATLATLKIQPSEPRDSAVYFCASGLVLSGQADEQFFGPGTRLTVL.

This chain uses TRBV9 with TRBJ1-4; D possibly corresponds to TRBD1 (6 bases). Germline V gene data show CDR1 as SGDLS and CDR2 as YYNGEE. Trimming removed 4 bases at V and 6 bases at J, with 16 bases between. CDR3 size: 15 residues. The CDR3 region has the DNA TGTGCCAGCAGCCCACAATCGGGGGCGTATGAAAAACTGTTTTTT. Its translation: CASSPQSGAYEKLFF. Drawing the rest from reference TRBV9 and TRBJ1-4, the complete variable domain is DSGVTQTPKHLITATGQRVTLRCSPRSGDLSVYWYQQSLDQGLQFLIQYYNGEERAKGNILERFSAQQFPDLHSELNLSSLELGDSALYFCASSPQSGAYEKLFFGSGTQLSVL.

The CDR3 DNA reads TGTGCCAGCAGTGGACACGCGAACACTGAAGCTTTCTTT. This gives the protein CASSGHANTEAFF. This chain uses TRBV25-1 with TRBJ1-1; D unresolved. Between the trimmed V and J ends, which lost 4 bases and 1 base, there was a span of 7 bases. Germline V gene lookup returns CDR1 MGHDK and CDR2 SYGVNS. This CDR3 has 13 amino acids.

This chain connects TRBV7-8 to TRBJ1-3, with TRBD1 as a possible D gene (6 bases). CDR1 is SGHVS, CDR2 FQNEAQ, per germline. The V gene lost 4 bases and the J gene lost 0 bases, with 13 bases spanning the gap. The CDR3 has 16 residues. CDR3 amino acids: CASSYTTGSSGNTIYF. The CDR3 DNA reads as TGTGCCAGCAGCTATACGACAGGAAGCTCTGGAAACACCATATATTTT.

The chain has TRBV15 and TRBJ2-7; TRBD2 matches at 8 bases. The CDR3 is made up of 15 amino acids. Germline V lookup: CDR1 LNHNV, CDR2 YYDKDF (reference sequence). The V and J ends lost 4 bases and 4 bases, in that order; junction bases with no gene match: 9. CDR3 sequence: CATSTGAGGIYEQYF. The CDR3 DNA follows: TGTGCCACCAGCACGGGGGCGGGGGGTATATACGAGCAGTACTTC.

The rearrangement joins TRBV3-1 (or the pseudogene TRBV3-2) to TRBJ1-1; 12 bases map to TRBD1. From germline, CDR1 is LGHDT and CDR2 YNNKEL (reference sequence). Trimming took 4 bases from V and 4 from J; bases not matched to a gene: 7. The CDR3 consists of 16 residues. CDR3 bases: TGTGCCAGCAGCCCCGGGACAGGGGGCGCGGGCACTGAAGCTTTCTTT. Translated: CASSPGTGGAGTEAFF.

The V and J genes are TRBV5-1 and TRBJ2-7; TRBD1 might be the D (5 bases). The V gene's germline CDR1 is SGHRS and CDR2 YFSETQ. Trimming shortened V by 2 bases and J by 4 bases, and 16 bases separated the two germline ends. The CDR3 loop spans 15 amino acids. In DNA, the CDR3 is TGCGCCAGCAGCTTTTTCCAGGGTCAGGATTACGAGCAGTACTTC. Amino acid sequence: CASSFFQGQDYEQYF.

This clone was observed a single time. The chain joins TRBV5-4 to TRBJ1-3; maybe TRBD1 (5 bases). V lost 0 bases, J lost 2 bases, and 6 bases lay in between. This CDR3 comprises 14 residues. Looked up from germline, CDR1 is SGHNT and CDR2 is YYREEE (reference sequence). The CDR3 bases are TGTGCCAGCAGCTTGGAGGGGACTGGAAACACCATATATTTT. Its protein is CASSLEGTGNTIYF.

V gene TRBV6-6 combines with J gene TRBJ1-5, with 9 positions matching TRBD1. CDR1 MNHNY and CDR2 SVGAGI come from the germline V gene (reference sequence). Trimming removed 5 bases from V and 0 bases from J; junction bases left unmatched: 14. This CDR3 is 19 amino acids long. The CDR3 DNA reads TGTGCCAGCAGTCGAGGGGGCGACAGGGGGATTTATAGCAATCAGCCCCAGCATTTT. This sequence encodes CASSRGGDRGIYSNQPQHF.

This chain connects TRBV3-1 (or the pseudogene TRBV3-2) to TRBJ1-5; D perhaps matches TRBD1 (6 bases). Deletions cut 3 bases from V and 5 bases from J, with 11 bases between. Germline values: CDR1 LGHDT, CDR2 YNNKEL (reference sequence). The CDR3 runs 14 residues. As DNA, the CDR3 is TGTGCCAGCAGCCAGGAGGGGGGATATCAGCCCCAGCATTTT. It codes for CASSQEGGYQPQHF.

The CDR3 nucleotides read TGTGCCAGCAGCCAAGGAGTCAATCAGCCCCAGCATTTT. Translated: CASSQGVNQPQHF. The rearrangement uses TRBV3-1 (or the pseudogene TRBV3-2) and TRBJ1-5; no firm D call. The CDR3 is 13 residues long. Germline CDR1 LGHDT, CDR2 YNNKEL (reference sequence). Trimming left V 1 base short and J 3 bases short, with 4 bases between.

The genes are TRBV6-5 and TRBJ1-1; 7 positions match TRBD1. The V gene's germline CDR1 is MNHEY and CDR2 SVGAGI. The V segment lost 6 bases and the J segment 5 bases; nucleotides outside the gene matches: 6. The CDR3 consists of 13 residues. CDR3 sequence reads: CASSYPTGTEAFF. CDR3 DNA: TGTGCCAGCAGCTACCCGACAGGGACTGAAGCTTTCTTT.

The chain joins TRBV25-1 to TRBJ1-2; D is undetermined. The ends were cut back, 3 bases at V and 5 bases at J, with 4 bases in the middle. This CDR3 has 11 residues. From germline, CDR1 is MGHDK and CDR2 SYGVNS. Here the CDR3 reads CASSDTYGYTF. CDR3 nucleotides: TGTGCCAGCAGTGATACTTATGGCTACACCTTC.

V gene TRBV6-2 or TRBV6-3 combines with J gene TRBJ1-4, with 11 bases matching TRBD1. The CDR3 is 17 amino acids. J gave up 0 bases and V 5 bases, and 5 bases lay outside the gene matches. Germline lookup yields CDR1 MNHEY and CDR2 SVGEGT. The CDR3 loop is CASSDGQGATTNEKLFF. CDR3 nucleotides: TGTGCCAGCAGTGATGGACAGGGGGCTACAACTAATGAAAAACTGTTTTTT.